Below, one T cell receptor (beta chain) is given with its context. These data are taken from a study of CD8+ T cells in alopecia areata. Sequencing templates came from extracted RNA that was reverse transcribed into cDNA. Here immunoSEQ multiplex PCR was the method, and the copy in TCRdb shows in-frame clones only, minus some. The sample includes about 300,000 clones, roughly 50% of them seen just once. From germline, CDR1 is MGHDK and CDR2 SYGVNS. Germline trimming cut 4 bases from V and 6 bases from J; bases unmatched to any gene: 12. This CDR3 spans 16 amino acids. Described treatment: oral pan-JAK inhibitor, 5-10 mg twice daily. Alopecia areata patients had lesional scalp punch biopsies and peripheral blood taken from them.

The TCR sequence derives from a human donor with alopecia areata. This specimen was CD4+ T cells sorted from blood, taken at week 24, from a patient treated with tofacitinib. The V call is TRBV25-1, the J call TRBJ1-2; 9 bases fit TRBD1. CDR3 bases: TGTGCCAGCAGTGGAGGACGAGGACAGGGGAGGGATGGCTACACCTTC. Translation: CASSGGRGQGRDGYTF.